This T cell receptor beta chain was obtained from a study of shared clonotypes between healthy human individuals. When replicate PCRs were run on sorted subsets, they used 200 to 250 ng DNA, approximately 27,000 T cell genomes. The method was immunoSEQ multiplex PCR; TCRdb's version includes in-frame clones alone and lacks a portion of them. In the table there are a few million clones, 85% to 95% of which are singletons. CDR1 is SGHRS, CDR2 YFSETQ, per germline. Between the trimmed V and J ends, which lost 4 bases and 2 bases, there was a span of 15 bases. The CDR3 is 16 residues long. This receptor was obtained from a man aged 18 to 29 in good health. Some clones in this sample may be carry-over from other donors' samples. The chain joins TRBV5-1 to TRBJ2-2; possibly TRBD1 or TRBD2 for D (5 bases each). Sequencing used naive CD4+ T cells from PBMCs. The subset was: CD45RA+ positively selected. Written as DNA, the CDR3 is TGCGCCAGCAGCCCCGAGGGGCGAAGTAACACCGGGGAGCTGTTTTTT. Protein product: CASSPEGRSNTGELFF.